The rows below give T cell receptor beta chains drawn from one sample of a study of cytomegalovirus exposure and HLA in healthy donors. Repertoires were generated with immunoSEQ multiplex PCR, while TCRdb's copy carries only in-frame clones and drops some. The table has more than 90,000 clones, approximately 69% seen once; the top ten hold more than 9%. The sample comprised PBMCs. The receptor source for this set is a woman in her fifties or sixties in good health and CMV-seropositive. The CDR3 runs from the conserved cysteine through the conserved F or W. D genes are given only for firm matches. Expanded clones get a size class; other rows say once, few or many, or leave the size out.

j_gene: TRBJ2-7; v_gene: TRBV11-2; d_gene: TRBD2; len: 14; abundance: -; CDR3nt: TGTGCCAGCAGCAAGACTAGCGGGAGGGAAGTGCAGTACTTC; CDR3aa: CASSKTSGREVQYF
j_gene: TRBJ2-7; v_gene: TRBV19; d_gene: -; len: 14; abundance: -; CDR3nt: TGTGCCAGTAGTCCTCGGACAGCCACCTACGAGCAGTACTTC; CDR3aa: CASSPRTATYEQYF
j_gene: TRBJ2-1; v_gene: TRBV12-5; d_gene: TRBD2; len: 22; abundance: -; CDR3nt: TGTGCTAGTGGTTTGGAATCGCTATCCGGGACTAGCGGAGTCCTGCTAGGGAATGAGCAGTTCTTC; CDR3aa: CASGLESLSGTSGVLLGNEQFF
j_gene: TRBJ2-2; v_gene: TRBV7-2; d_gene: TRBD2; len: 16; abundance: once; CDR3nt: TGTGCCAGCAGCTTACTAGCGGGGGGTGACACCGGGGAGCTGTTTTTT; CDR3aa: CASSLLAGGDTGELFF
j_gene: TRBJ2-3; v_gene: TRBV6-6; d_gene: -; len: 14; abundance: -; CDR3nt: TGTGCCACCCAGCGACGGGACACCACAGATACGCAGTATTTT; CDR3aa: CATQRRDTTDTQYF
j_gene: TRBJ2-6; v_gene: TRBV29-1; d_gene: -; len: 14; abundance: few; CDR3nt: TGCAGCGTTGGCGCGGACATGAACGCCAACGTCCTGACTTTC; CDR3aa: CSVGADMNANVLTF
j_gene: TRBJ2-7; v_gene: TRBV11-2; d_gene: -; len: 12; abundance: -; CDR3nt: TGTGCCAGCAGCCCCGGGGTAGCGGAGGTGTACTTC; CDR3aa: CASSPGVAEVYF
j_gene: TRBJ1-2; v_gene: TRBV29-1; d_gene: TRBD1; len: 12; abundance: -; CDR3nt: TGCAGCGTTGATCCAGGGGGCGGTGGCTACACCTTC; CDR3aa: CSVDPGGGGYTF
j_gene: TRBJ2-5; v_gene: TRBV19; d_gene: TRBD2; len: 16; abundance: -; CDR3nt: TGTGCCAGTAGTATTATGACTAGCGGTCTGGTAGAGACCCAGTACTTC; CDR3aa: CASSIMTSGLVETQYF
j_gene: TRBJ2-3; v_gene: TRBV6-1; d_gene: -; len: 15; abundance: -; CDR3nt: TGTGCCAGCAGTCAGAAGAGCGTAAGCACAGATACGCAGTATTTT; CDR3aa: CASSQKSVSTDTQYF
j_gene: TRBJ2-7; v_gene: TRBV7-9; d_gene: TRBD2; len: 15; abundance: -; CDR3nt: TGTGCCAGCAGCTTCAGGACTAGCGGGAGCTACGAGCAGTACTTC; CDR3aa: CASSFRTSGSYEQYF
j_gene: TRBJ2-7; v_gene: TRBV27; d_gene: -; len: 16; abundance: -; CDR3nt: TGTGCCAGCAGTAAAACCACCGCCCCGGTCCCCTACGAGCAGTACTTC; CDR3aa: CASSKTTAPVPYEQYF
j_gene: TRBJ1-1; v_gene: TRBV18; d_gene: -; len: 13; abundance: -; CDR3nt: TGTGCCAGCTCACTCCTCCTGGACTTACAAGCTTTCTTT; CDR3aa: CASSLLLDLQAFF
j_gene: TRBJ1-1; v_gene: TRBV7-2; d_gene: -; len: 16; abundance: -; CDR3nt: TGTGCCAGCAGCTTAGCTCCGGCGGTACAGGGCACTGAAGCTTTCTTT; CDR3aa: CASSLAPAVQGTEAFF
j_gene: TRBJ1-1; v_gene: TRBV28; d_gene: -; len: 14; abundance: -; CDR3nt: TGTGCCAGCATCCCGACAGGTATGAACACTGAAGCTTTCTTT; CDR3aa: CASIPTGMNTEAFF
j_gene: TRBJ1-5; v_gene: TRBV2; d_gene: -; len: 14; abundance: -; CDR3nt: TGTGCCAGTGAACGGGAGGGAGGCAATCAGCCCCAGCATTTT; CDR3aa: CASEREGGNQPQHF
j_gene: TRBJ1-5; v_gene: TRBV7-9; d_gene: -; len: 14; abundance: -; CDR3nt: TGTGCCAGCAGCCCGAAGGGAGGCAATCAGCCCCAGCATTTT; CDR3aa: CASSPKGGNQPQHF
j_gene: TRBJ1-1; v_gene: TRBV5-5; d_gene: -; len: 15; abundance: -; CDR3nt: TGTGCCAGCAGCTCCATACCGACAGGGAACACTGAAGCTTTCTTT; CDR3aa: CASSSIPTGNTEAFF
j_gene: TRBJ1-5; v_gene: TRBV7-2; d_gene: -; len: 19; abundance: -; CDR3nt: TGTGCCAGCAGCTCCAGCCTCACAGTGTCAAGTTCCAGCAATCAGCCCCAGCATTTT; CDR3aa: CASSSSLTVSSSSNQPQHF
j_gene: TRBJ2-2; v_gene: TRBV18; d_gene: -; len: 16; abundance: -; CDR3nt: TGTGCCAGCTCACCACGTCAGGGGTCGAACACCGGGGAGCTGTTTTTT; CDR3aa: CASSPRQGSNTGELFF
j_gene: TRBJ2-4; v_gene: TRBV30; d_gene: TRBD1; len: 15; abundance: -; CDR3nt: TGTGCCTGGAGTGTAGGGGGCGGGCCCAAAAACATTCAGTACTTC; CDR3aa: CAWSVGGGPKNIQYF
j_gene: TRBJ1-2; v_gene: TRBV28; d_gene: -; len: 15; abundance: -; CDR3nt: TGTGCCAGCAGTTTTGCAGGGAATAAAAACTATGGCTACACCTTC; CDR3aa: CASSFAGNKNYGYTF
j_gene: TRBJ2-7; v_gene: TRBV30; d_gene: TRBD2; len: 15; abundance: -; CDR3nt: TGTGCCTGGGGGGGACTAGCGGGACCCCACTACGAGCAGTACTTC; CDR3aa: CAWGGLAGPHYEQYF
j_gene: TRBJ2-7; v_gene: TRBV11-3; d_gene: -; len: 18; abundance: -; CDR3nt: TGTGCCAGCAGCTTAGTTAACGCGGGCAGGGGCCAGTCCTACGAGCAGTACTTC; CDR3aa: CASSLVNAGRGQSYEQYF
j_gene: TRBJ2-1; v_gene: TRBV5-5; d_gene: TRBD2; len: 14; abundance: -; CDR3nt: TGTGCCAGCAGCTTGGGACTAGCGGAGAATGAGCAGTTCTTC; CDR3aa: CASSLGLAENEQFF
j_gene: TRBJ1-2; v_gene: TRBV5-6; d_gene: -; len: 15; abundance: -; CDR3nt: TGTGCCAGCAGCTCAGGCGGGGGGTTTGTGGATGGCTACACCTTC; CDR3aa: CASSSGGGFVDGYTF
j_gene: TRBJ1-5; v_gene: TRBV7-9; d_gene: -; len: 15; abundance: -; CDR3nt: TGTGCCAGCAGTGACACAGGGAAGGCCAATCAGCCCCAGCATTTT; CDR3aa: CASSDTGKANQPQHF
j_gene: TRBJ1-1; v_gene: TRBV5-1; d_gene: -; len: 15; abundance: -; CDR3nt: TGCGCCAGCAGCCCGAGACAGGTGATAAACACTGAAGCTTTCTTT; CDR3aa: CASSPRQVINTEAFF
j_gene: TRBJ2-7; v_gene: TRBV6-1; d_gene: TRBD2; len: 14; abundance: -; CDR3nt: TGTGCCAGCAGGGCGACTAGCGGTCCCTACGAGCAGTACTTC; CDR3aa: CASRATSGPYEQYF
j_gene: TRBJ2-7; v_gene: TRBV6-5; d_gene: TRBD1; len: 14; abundance: -; CDR3nt: TGTGCCAGCAGTACTCGGACAGGTTCCTACGAGCAGTACTTC; CDR3aa: CASSTRTGSYEQYF
j_gene: TRBJ1-4; v_gene: TRBV2; d_gene: -; len: 13; abundance: few; CDR3nt: TGTGCCAGCAGCCGACAGGTACAGGAAAAACTGTTTTTT; CDR3aa: CASSRQVQEKLFF
j_gene: TRBJ2-2; v_gene: TRBV13; d_gene: TRBD2; len: 17; abundance: once; CDR3nt: TGTGCCAGCAGCCCGCGCGGGAGCGGGAGGGGGAGCGGGGAGCTGTTTTTT; CDR3aa: CASSPRGSGRGSGELFF
j_gene: TRBJ1-4; v_gene: TRBV7-8; d_gene: TRBD1; len: 14; abundance: -; CDR3nt: TGTGCCAGCAGCAAACAGGGGGGAAGTGAAAAACTGTTTTTT; CDR3aa: CASSKQGGSEKLFF
j_gene: TRBJ2-1; v_gene: TRBV11-2; d_gene: -; len: 13; abundance: -; CDR3nt: TGTGCCAGCAGCTTAGGACTGTGGAATGAGCAGTTCTTC; CDR3aa: CASSLGLWNEQFF
j_gene: TRBJ2-7; v_gene: TRBV28; d_gene: -; len: 12; abundance: -; CDR3nt: TGTGCCAGCAGTATAGGGGTTTACGAGCAGTACTTC; CDR3aa: CASSIGVYEQYF
j_gene: TRBJ1-1; v_gene: TRBV29-1; d_gene: TRBD1; len: 14; abundance: once; CDR3nt: TGCAGCGCCCGGACAGGGGGGATGAACACTGAAGCTTTCTTT; CDR3aa: CSARTGGMNTEAFF
j_gene: TRBJ1-5; v_gene: TRBV27; d_gene: -; len: 14; abundance: -; CDR3nt: TGTGCCAGCAGTTTCTTAGGGGGGGGTCAGCCCCAGCATTTT; CDR3aa: CASSFLGGGQPQHF
j_gene: TRBJ1-6; v_gene: TRBV19; d_gene: -; len: 14; abundance: -; CDR3nt: TGTGCCAGTAGAACAGACAGCGGGAATTCACCCCTCCACTTT; CDR3aa: CASRTDSGNSPLHF
j_gene: TRBJ1-1; v_gene: TRBV27; d_gene: -; len: 15; abundance: -; CDR3nt: TGTGCCAGCAGTTTAGGTCAGGGGCGTTCTGAGGCGGCTTTCTTT; CDR3aa: CASSLGQGRSEAAFF
j_gene: TRBJ1-1; v_gene: TRBV29-1; d_gene: -; len: 14; abundance: -; CDR3nt: TGCAGCGTCCGGGGTAGGCAGACGAGCACTGAAGCTTTCTTT; CDR3aa: CSVRGRQTSTEAFF
j_gene: TRBJ1-2; v_gene: TRBV9; d_gene: TRBD1; len: 15; abundance: -; CDR3nt: TGTGCCAGCAGCGGGGGGACAGTTTCGGACTATGGCTACACCTTC; CDR3aa: CASSGGTVSDYGYTF
j_gene: TRBJ1-2; v_gene: TRBV19; d_gene: TRBD1; len: 14; abundance: few; CDR3nt: TGTGCCAGTAGCCCGGGACAGGGAGGATCTGGCTACACCTTC; CDR3aa: CASSPGQGGSGYTF
j_gene: TRBJ2-1; v_gene: TRBV30; d_gene: TRBD2; len: 14; abundance: -; CDR3nt: TGTGCCTCCACTCGAGGGACTAGCGGGAGGACCTACTTCTTC; CDR3aa: CASTRGTSGRTYFF
j_gene: TRBJ2-5; v_gene: TRBV6-5; d_gene: -; len: 13; abundance: once; CDR3nt: TGTGCCAGCGGTTTTGGGGACTTGGAGACCCAGTACTTC; CDR3aa: CASGFGDLETQYF
j_gene: TRBJ1-1; v_gene: TRBV6-6; d_gene: -; len: 10; abundance: -; CDR3nt: TGTGGCGTTGCCATAGCTGAAGCTTTCTTT; CDR3aa: CGVAIAEAFF
j_gene: TRBJ2-1; v_gene: TRBV27; d_gene: TRBD2; len: 15; abundance: -; CDR3nt: TGTGCCAGCACCGGACTAGCGGGGGATTACAATGAGCAGTTCTTC; CDR3aa: CASTGLAGDYNEQFF
j_gene: TRBJ1-1; v_gene: TRBV10-3; d_gene: TRBD1; len: 14; abundance: -; CDR3nt: TGTGCCATCAGGGTGACAGGGGCGAACACTGAAGCTTTCTTT; CDR3aa: CAIRVTGANTEAFF
j_gene: TRBJ2-1; v_gene: TRBV6-6; d_gene: TRBD1; len: 15; abundance: -; CDR3nt: TGTGCCAGTAGTAATTGGGGACAGGGTATCAATGAGCAGTTCTTC; CDR3aa: CASSNWGQGINEQFF
j_gene: TRBJ2-1; v_gene: TRBV6-5; d_gene: -; len: 14; abundance: -; CDR3nt: TGTGCCAGCAGTTACTCGCCCAGGAACAATGAGCAGTTCTTC; CDR3aa: CASSYSPRNNEQFF
j_gene: TRBJ1-2; v_gene: TRBV25-1; d_gene: TRBD1; len: 16; abundance: once; CDR3nt: TGTGCCAGCAGTGAATATCCAACAGGGGGCAGCTATGGCTACACCTTC; CDR3aa: CASSEYPTGGSYGYTF
j_gene: TRBJ1-1; v_gene: TRBV2; d_gene: -; len: 16; abundance: -; CDR3nt: TGTGCCAGCAGTGATAGATTTGGGCCGATCAACACTGAAGCTTTCTTT; CDR3aa: CASSDRFGPINTEAFF
j_gene: TRBJ2-3; v_gene: TRBV9; d_gene: -; len: 18; abundance: -; CDR3nt: TGTGCCAGCAGCGTAGCTCCTTTACTAGCTTGGAGGGCGGATACGCAGTATTTT; CDR3aa: CASSVAPLLAWRADTQYF
j_gene: TRBJ1-4; v_gene: TRBV4-3; d_gene: TRBD1; len: 16; abundance: -; CDR3nt: TGCGCCAGCAGCCAAGTCCAGGGACAGAAAAATGAAAAACTGTTTTTT; CDR3aa: CASSQVQGQKNEKLFF
j_gene: TRBJ2-7; v_gene: TRBV6-5; d_gene: TRBD1; len: 13; abundance: -; CDR3nt: TGTGCCAGCAGTTACTCGACAGGGGACGAGCAGTACTTC; CDR3aa: CASSYSTGDEQYF
j_gene: TRBJ1-2; v_gene: TRBV7-9; d_gene: -; len: 14; abundance: few; CDR3nt: TGTGCCAGCAGCTCGACAAAGGTTTGGGGCCCCTACACCTTC; CDR3aa: CASSSTKVWGPYTF